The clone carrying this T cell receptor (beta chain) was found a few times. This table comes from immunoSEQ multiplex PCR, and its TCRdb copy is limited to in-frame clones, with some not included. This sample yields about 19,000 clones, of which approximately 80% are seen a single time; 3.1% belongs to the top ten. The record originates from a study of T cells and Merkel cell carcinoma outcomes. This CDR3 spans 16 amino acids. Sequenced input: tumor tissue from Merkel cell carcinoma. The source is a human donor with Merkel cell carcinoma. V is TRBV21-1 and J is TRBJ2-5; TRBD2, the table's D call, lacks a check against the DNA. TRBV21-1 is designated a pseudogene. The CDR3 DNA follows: TGTGCCAGCGTCAATTCTAGCGGGGGGTACCAAGAGACCCAGTACTTC. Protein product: CASVNSSGGYQETQYF.